This T cell receptor (beta chain) was sequenced in a study of a mutant IDH1 vaccine in newly diagnosed glioma. Looking at the study overall: Every participant had undergone radiotherapy, temozolomide, or both before, and most underwent both.

Stated time point: week 11, during vaccination. With topical imiquimod, each dose of the vaccine consisted of 300 ug of mutant IDH1 20-mer peptide. With 5 bases clipped from V and 4 bases from J, the junction kept 9 bases outside the gene matches. The CDR3 spans 15 residues. Germline values: CDR1 LGHNT, CDR2 FRNRAP. On this clone itself: Its antigen is as yet unknown.

Libraries were prepared by immunoSEQ multiplex PCR; TCRdb keeps only in-frame clonotypes and omits some of them. The sample lists 100,000 to 150,000 clones, about 80% occurring once. The chain recombines TRBV12-5 with TRBJ1-2; 8 bases line up with TRBD1. Specimen: PBMCs, collected from a glioma patient whose treatment included an IDH1 peptide vaccine. This sequence was found in a man aged 35-49 years with glioma. DNA of the CDR3: TGTGCTAGTGGTATCAGGGGGCTCGAGAGCTATGGCTACACCTTC. As protein: CASGIRGLESYGYTF.